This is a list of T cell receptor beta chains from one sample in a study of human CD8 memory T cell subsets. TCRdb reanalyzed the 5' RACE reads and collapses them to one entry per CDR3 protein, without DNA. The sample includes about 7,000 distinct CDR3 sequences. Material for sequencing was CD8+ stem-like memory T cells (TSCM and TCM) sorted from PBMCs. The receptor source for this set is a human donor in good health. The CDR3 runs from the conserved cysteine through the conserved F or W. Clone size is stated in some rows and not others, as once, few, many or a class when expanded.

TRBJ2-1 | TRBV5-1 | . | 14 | CASSLDDGYNEQFF
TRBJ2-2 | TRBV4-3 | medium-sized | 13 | CASSQRTGRELFF
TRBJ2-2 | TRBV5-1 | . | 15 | CASSLWGGRAEELFF
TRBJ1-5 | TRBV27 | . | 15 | CASSTQGYSNQPQHF
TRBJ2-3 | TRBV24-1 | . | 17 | CATSPRTSGRTGDTQYF
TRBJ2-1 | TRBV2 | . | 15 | CASSEGGSPYNEQFF
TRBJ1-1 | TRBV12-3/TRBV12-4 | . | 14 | CASRLSGTGGEAFF
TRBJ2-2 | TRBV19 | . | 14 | CASSIGQGGGELFF
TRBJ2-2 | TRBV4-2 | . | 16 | CASSQIAGVSTGELFF
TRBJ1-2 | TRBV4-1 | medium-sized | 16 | CASSQDRGLSNYGYTF
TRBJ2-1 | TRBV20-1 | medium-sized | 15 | CSLGGLAAKFNEQFF
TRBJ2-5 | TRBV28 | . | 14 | CASTPLKGRETQYF
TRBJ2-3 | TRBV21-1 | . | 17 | CASSPQRARPSTDTQYF
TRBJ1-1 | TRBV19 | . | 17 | CASSIEGTASINTEAFF
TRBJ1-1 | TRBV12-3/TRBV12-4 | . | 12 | CASSAGTGWAFF
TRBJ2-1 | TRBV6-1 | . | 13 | CASSEAEVNEQFF
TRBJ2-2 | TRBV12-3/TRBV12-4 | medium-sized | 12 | CASGQGTGELFF
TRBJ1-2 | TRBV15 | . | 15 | CATSRDFEVLGGYTF
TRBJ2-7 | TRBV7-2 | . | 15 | CASSSLSSRGGEQYF
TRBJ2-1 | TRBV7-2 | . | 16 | CASSPAPGVASDEQFF
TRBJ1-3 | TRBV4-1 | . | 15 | CASTNQVRAGNTIYF
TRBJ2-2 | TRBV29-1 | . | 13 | CSVGGQAVGELFF
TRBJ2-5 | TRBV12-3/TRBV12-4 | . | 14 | CASSPGRTLGSQYF
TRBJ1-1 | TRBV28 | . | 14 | CASSHGTVGTEAFF
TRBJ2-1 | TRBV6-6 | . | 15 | CASRKTSGRADEQFF
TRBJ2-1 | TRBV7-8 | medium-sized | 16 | CASSSPRGTSYNEQFF
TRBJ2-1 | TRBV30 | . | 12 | CACSPATGEQFF
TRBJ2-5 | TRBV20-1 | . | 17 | CSARGGTELLQRETQYF
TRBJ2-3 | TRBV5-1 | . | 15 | CASSLIDRSQDTQYF
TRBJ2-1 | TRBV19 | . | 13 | CASSIESYNEQFF
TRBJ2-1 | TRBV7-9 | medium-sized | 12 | CASSWSGSEQFF
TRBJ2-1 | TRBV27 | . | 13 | CASSPGEGVRQFF
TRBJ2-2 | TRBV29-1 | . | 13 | CSGTSGRTGELFF
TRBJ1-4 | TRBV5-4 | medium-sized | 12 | CASSSNNEKLFF
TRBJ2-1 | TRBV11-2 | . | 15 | CASSRLADFYNEQFF
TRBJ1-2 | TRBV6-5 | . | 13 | CASSSRQGYGYTF
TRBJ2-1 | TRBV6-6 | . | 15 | CASSYSRPGGNEQFF
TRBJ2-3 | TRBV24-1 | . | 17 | CATSAPGGQQGPDTQYF
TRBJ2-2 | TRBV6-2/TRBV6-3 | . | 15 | CASSYDPTSVGELFF
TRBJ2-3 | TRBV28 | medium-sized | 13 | CASRVTSTDTQYF
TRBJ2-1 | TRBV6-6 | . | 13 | CASTGLATDEQFF
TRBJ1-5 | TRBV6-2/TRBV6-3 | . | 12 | CATQGSNQPQHF
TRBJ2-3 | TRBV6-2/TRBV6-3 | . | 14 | CASSWGSGADTQYF
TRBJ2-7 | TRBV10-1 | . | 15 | CASSEGTGRAYEQYF
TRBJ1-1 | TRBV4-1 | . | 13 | CASSPTGVTEAFF
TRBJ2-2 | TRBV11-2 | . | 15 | CASSLGAPPTGELFF
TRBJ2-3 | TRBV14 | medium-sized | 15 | CASSPSDWSTDTQYF
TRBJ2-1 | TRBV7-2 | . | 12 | CASSLGRQLWFF
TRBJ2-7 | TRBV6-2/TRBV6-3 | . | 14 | CASTATSVRYEQYF
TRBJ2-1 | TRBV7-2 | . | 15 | CASAAGVVLRNEQFF
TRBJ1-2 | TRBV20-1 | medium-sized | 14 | CSATGVRERYGYTF
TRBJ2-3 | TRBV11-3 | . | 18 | CASSLGGLAGGPADTQYF
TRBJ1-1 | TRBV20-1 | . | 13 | CSAPVDSGPEAFF
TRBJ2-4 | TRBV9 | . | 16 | CASSPPSAGAKNIQYF
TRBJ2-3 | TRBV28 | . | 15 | CASSFGLTGTDTQYF
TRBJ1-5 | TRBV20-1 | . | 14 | CSASPGGSNQPQHF
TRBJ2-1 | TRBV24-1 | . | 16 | CATSDSQRGADNEQFF
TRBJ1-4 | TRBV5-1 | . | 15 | CASSPGGGGHEKLFF